This T cell receptor beta chain was captured in a study of blood T cell repertoires in COVID-19. Study-level information: COVID-19 samples, acute and convalescent, were from the United States, Italy and Spain. The cDNA or gDNA used as material had been derived from T cells, B-cell-depleted T cells, or PBMCs.

As originally analysed: Cell counts per sample came from amplifying reference gene primers. Libraries were prepared by immunoSEQ multiplex PCR; TCRdb keeps only in-frame clonotypes and omits some of them. The D gene and trimming were derived from the DNA, and the V and J assignments and clone size from that table. The profile covers roughly 250,000 clones, with 65% to 90% appearing a single time and 4.9% taken by the ten largest. The V segment lost 5 bases and the J segment 5 bases; nucleotides outside the gene matches: 7. This CDR3 has 15 residues. Germline assignment: CDR1 MNHEY and CDR2 SVGEGT. This TCR was recovered from a woman aged 80 or over with active or convalescent COVID-19. Sequenced input: peripheral blood. The chain links TRBV6-2 or TRBV6-3 to TRBJ1-5; 9 bases are a match to TRBD1. The CDR3 nucleotides read TGTGCCAGCAGTCTGGACAGGGGAGTCGATCAGCCCCAGCATTTT. It encodes CASSLDRGVDQPQHF.